This T cell receptor (beta chain) comes out of a study of cytomegalovirus exposure and HLA in healthy donors (dated by TCRdb to about 2017). For the wider study: An earlier analysis of roughly 500 of the donors reported about 290 Gb of sequence data and some 120 million unique TCR beta sequences from 150 million to 200 million T cells. About 280 gigabases of sequencing data and approximately 92 million unique TCR sequences made up an early release that covered 640 HLA-typed donors. Among the approximately 400 genotyped donors, roughly 80% belonged to the genetic ancestry cluster associated with self-reported Caucasian donors. The study was designed to test whether signatures of past pathogen exposure could be identified by cataloging public T cell receptors. The study used immunosequencing to profile the T cell repertoires of several hundred subjects and linked those repertoires to cytomegalovirus serostatus. A separate validation cohort of about 110 different subjects was used in addition to the roughly 640-subject first cohort. High-throughput TCR immunosequencing, statistical association of individual TCRs with disease status, and machine learning were combined to predict cytomegalovirus infection status. In a later analysis, previously published TCR beta repertoires from 670 or so donors were re-analyzed and high-resolution HLA genotyping was added so that TCR occurrence patterns could be studied. Rather than drawing on any new phenotypic data, the later analysis identified candidate immune exposures from TCR beta sequences and the way those sequences occurred across donors. An earlier analysis of 587 of the donors used high-throughput TCR beta sequencing to judge whether each TCR beta V gene segment behaved as functional or pseudogenic. Alongside the repertoire data, information on donor age, sex, ethnicity and CMV serostatus was compiled. A later genetic analysis used genome-wide SNP genotypes for about three fifths of the roughly 700 donors, treating that subset as a discovery cohort. Every discovery cohort repertoire had been produced on one sequencing platform. Class I and class II HLA loci were covered by the typing at four-digit resolution. Typing coverage differed by locus: A, B, C, DRB1 and DQB1 were typed in roughly 620-630 donors, DQA1 in approximately 520, DPA1 in around 610, and DPB1 in 400 to 490. A handful of DR-DQ haplotypes were treated as single units for association and clustering because of strong linkage in the cohort. On average, 235,054 unique TCR beta nucleotide sequences were sequenced per donor among more than 350 genotyped donors of the cohort, with roughly 20% of those sequences being non-productive. Overall results and qualifications from the work: Specific HLA alleles were associated with 15,000 to 20,000 TCR beta sequences at a false discovery rate of 0.05 in a later analysis. According to a later analysis, most CMV-associated TCR beta chains appeared to be HLA-restricted, and the HLA associations seemed to be driven largely by CMV exposure. A later analysis reported that several top co-occurrence clusters appeared linked to parvovirus B19, influenza, CMV and Epstein-Barr virus. In the study, 164 TCR beta chains were listed as associated with cytomegalovirus. Sequencing depth was assumed to be roughly uniform across donors in the presence/absence analyses, though that assumption may not hold. V-gene and J-gene trimming of TCR beta chains was associated with a missense DCLRE1C variant in a later genetic analysis, and the association was replicated in an independent cohort. In both the original and validation cohorts, the classifier was reported to diagnose cytomegalovirus status with high specificity and sensitivity. A few of the identified cytomegalovirus-associated TCR beta chains were confirmed in vitro to be specific for cytomegalovirus antigens. In this cohort, only TCR beta chains were sequenced, and detectable features were limited by the absence of alpha or paired-chain data. Some IMGT-functional V segments, including TRBV6-2 and TRBV6-3, could not be told apart with the 87-base-pair reads, so those segments were excluded. In an earlier analysis of some 550 of the donors, most TCR beta V segments were observed in productive rearrangements about 87% or about 30% of the time, broadly matching IMGT annotations. Because counts were too low, more than 15 rarely observed V segments, including chromosome 9 orphons, were excluded from the earlier analysis of roughly 580 of the donors. In a later analysis, the rate of TCR association differed among HLA loci, with DRB1 alleles having the most associated TCRs and HLA-C alleles having the fewest. Correlated functional status among segregating V segments might reflect linkage disequilibrium, but an unknown experimental factor could not be ruled out. The sequencing pipeline was judged likely to have produced a cluster of highly shared sequence variants as a technical artifact. A further reported finding was that TCR beta sequences accurately predicted the HLA-A and HLA-B alleles for most subjects in the first cohort. A later analysis found that HLA-associated TCR beta chains were more clonally expanded and had lower generation probabilities than equally common non-associated chains. Across donors, most TCR sequences were observed very rarely, whereas some public TCRs were present in many individuals. It was suggested by the authors that the approach could potentially be generalized to other disease states and immunological phenotypes. According to a later genetic analysis, donors in an Asian-associated ancestry cluster had fewer N-insertions in productive TCRs than the approximately 690-donor mean. HLA typing was unavailable for some donors at each locus, so association tests used only the typed subset. For the cohort, immune exposure information was limited to CMV serostatus. Assigning TCR associations to individual alleles was difficult when HLA alleles, especially DR and DQ, strongly co-occurred.

According to the germline V gene, CDR1 reads SGHVS and CDR2 reads FNYEAQ. Trimming takes 1 base from V and 2 bases from J, and the germline ends sit 11 bases apart. The CDR3 spans 15 residues, from the cysteine through the phenylalanine. The kept DNA is CDR3 alone, 45 bases in frame from the first base. The cohort consisted of approximately 690 healthy bone marrow donors. At the time of sampling, every cohort member was nominally healthy, though immune exposures that went unrecorded were likely present. The donor tested CMV seronegative and was one of the 352 seronegative cohort members. A peripheral blood sample was collected from each donor, and TCR beta sequencing was performed on peripheral blood mononuclear cells. The Qiagen DNeasy Blood Extraction Kit was used to extract genomic DNA from the blood cell samples. As concerns this clone: No antigen is known for it. No much larger clone is present one base from it, and per-base qualities are unavailable.

The library was generated by the immunoSEQ multiplex PCR assay. A mixture of 60 forward primers for TCR Vbeta segments and 13 reverse primers for TCR Jbeta segments was used in the multiplex PCR. A multiplex PCR assay on genomic DNA amplified the CDR3 region of rearranged TCR beta genes. Amplified TCR beta libraries were sequenced as 87-base-pair reads on the Illumina HiSeq System. As for the original processing: In a later analysis, tens of millions of unique TCR beta chains were counted across the approximately 670 repertoires, and roughly 11 million of these chains were shared by at least two donors. A nearest-neighbor algorithm error-corrected the raw reads and collapsed the reads into unique sequences, merging closely related sequences to remove PCR and sequencing errors. CDR3 sequences were aligned to IMGT reference sequences to assign V, D and J gene segments. For a sequence to be retained, a match of at least six nucleotides was required to both a V gene segment and a J gene segment. A rearrangement was called productive if the CDR3 had no stop codons and remained in frame with V and J, and every other rearrangement was called non-productive. Following IMGT convention, CDR3 was defined as the stretch from the second conserved V-encoded cysteine up to the conserved J-encoded phenylalanine. The earlier analysis of approximately 590 of the donors excluded any sequence lacking an unambiguous match to a single V gene segment. In an earlier analysis of approximately 560 of the donors, a V segment was called functional when productive rearrangements were above 56.7%, and segregating when the standard deviation between donors exceeded 5%. A statistical classification framework was built for diagnosing cytomegalovirus status from the catalog of TCR beta chain sequences. In a later analysis, TCR nucleotide sequences were compared against IMGT/GENE-DB human TR gene sequences so that V and J genes could be assigned. A later analysis assigned CDR3 sequences and most-parsimonious VDJ recombination scenarios with the TCRdist pipeline. A later analysis defined each TCR beta chain by its CDR3 amino acid sequence plus V-gene family, and excluded reads lacking a unique V-gene family. A later analysis removed 592 highly shared, low-generation-probability nucleotide sequences to deal with suspected cross-contamination and a sequencing artifact. In a later analysis, a clonal expansion index was calculated for each public chain from normalized within-repertoire ranks of inferred template counts. In a later analysis, generation probabilities were computed using a VDJ recombination model fitted to out-of-frame rearrangements, and the results were checked against IGoR. A later analysis scored TCR-TCR, TCR-HLA and TCR-CMV co-occurrence with hypergeometric tests, applying a repertoire-size bias correction to TCR pairs. To estimate false discovery rates, a later analysis permuted the HLA or CMV assignments 20 times. A later analysis grouped co-occurring TCRs with DBSCAN, adding TCRdist sequence similarity when clustering within HLA-allele-positive subsets. Co-occurrence clustering excluded repertoires with fewer than 30,000 or more than 120,000 public chains, plus five with anomalous nucleotide sharing. TCRdb took over this immuneACCESS table, retaining in-frame rearrangements with V and J assigned. Such tables are incomplete; in checked studies, under half of the missing clones stem from an unresolved V gene, and the remainder is unexplained. D and trimming come from the DNA, and the V and J calls and clone size come from that table. The sample yields around 110,000 clones; over 75% were counted once. 2% to 2.5% of the sample is taken by the ten largest.

This TCR was sampled from a man aged 25-45 years in good health and CMV-seronegative. The source material was PBMCs. The sequence joins TRBV7-6 to TRBJ2-5; TRBD2 is a possible D gene, resting on 7 matching bases. The CDR3 protein is CASSLGEGGQETQYF. The sequenced DNA: TGTGCCAGCAGCTTAGGGGAGGGGGGACAAGAGACCCAGTACTTC.